This entry lists 29 T cell receptor beta chains sequenced from one sample in a study of T cell responses to AZD1222 COVID-19 vaccine. Generated by immunoSEQ multiplex PCR, the TCRdb table keeps only in-frame clones and is missing some. Among about 150,000 clones listed, approximately 90% were seen once. The specimen was peripheral blood, collected on day 0 of AZD1222 vaccination. The receptors derive from an adult in good health.

This chain joins TRBV24-1 and TRBJ2-1, with TRBD2 matching over 9 bases. The V and J ends lost 4 bases and 3 bases, in that order; junction bases with no gene match: 3. CDR1 is KGHDR, CDR2 SFDVKD, per germline. CDR3 length: 15 residues. CDR3 DNA sequence: TGTGCCACCAGTGAGGCGGGAGGGAACTACAATGAGCAGTTCTTC. Translation gives CATSEAGGNYNEQFF.

The V and J genes are TRBV6-2 or TRBV6-3 and TRBJ1-4; D is unclear. Germline V gene lookup returns CDR1 MNHEY and CDR2 SVGEGT. CDR3 length equals 13 residues. Trimming pared 1 base from V and 5 bases from J, leaving 5 bases between. The CDR3 nucleotides are TGTGCCAGCAGTTACTTCAAGAATGAAAAACTGTTTTTT. It translates to CASSYFKNEKLFF.

This rearrangement joins TRBV2 to TRBJ1-2, with a possible D match to TRBD1 (5 bases). V was cut by 2 bases and J by 9 bases, with 10 bases left in between. There are 12 residues in the CDR3. Germline V lookup: CDR1 SNHLY, CDR2 FYNNEI. The CDR3 sequence: CASSEWGFSYTF. CDR3 nucleotide sequence: TGTGCCAGCAGTGAATGGGGGTTCAGCTACACCTTC.

The chain couples TRBV5-6 to TRBJ2-5, with TRBD2 matching 12 bases. V shed 3 bases, J shed 3 bases, and the junction held 9 bases outside the gene matches. Germline loops: CDR1 SGHDT, CDR2 YYEEEE. This CDR3 is 17 amino acids long. This CDR3 reads CASSSLSTSGREETQYF. CDR3 nucleotide sequence: TGTGCCAGCAGCTCTTTGTCGACTAGCGGGAGAGAAGAGACCCAGTACTTC. The complete variable domain, with remaining parts taken from reference TRBV5-6 and TRBJ2-5, reads DAGVTQSPTHLIKTRGQQVTLRCSPKSGHDTVSWYQQALGQGPQFIFQYYEEEERQRGNFPDRFSGHQFPNYSSELNVNALLLGDSALYLCASSSLSTSGREETQYFGPGTRLLVL.

The chain carries TRBV28 and TRBJ1-2, with D hard to call. The CDR3 runs to 13 residues. Looked up from germline, CDR1 is MDHEN and CDR2 is SYDVKM. V dropped 6 bases and J dropped 8 bases, with 16 bases sitting between them. CDR3 protein: CASSSFGEVGYTF. Here the CDR3 DNA reads TGTGCCAGCAGCTCCTTCGGAGAGGTCGGCTACACCTTC.

The CDR3 spells CASSSGQGADSPVNTEAFF. The DNA for the CDR3 is TGTGCCAGCAGCTCCGGACAGGGGGCCGATAGCCCGGTGAACACTGAAGCTTTCTTT. The chain has TRBV28 and TRBJ1-1; 11 bases match TRBD1. The V gene end was trimmed by 6 bases and the J gene end by 0 bases; junction bases not matched to a gene: 15. The CDR3 covers 19 residues. The germline gives CDR1 MDHEN, CDR2 SYDVKM.

CDR3 nucleotides: TGTGCCAGCAGTTTAACGGGAACTAACACCGGGGAGCTGTTTTTT. It translates to CASSLTGTNTGELFF. The V gene is TRBV28, the J gene TRBJ2-2; tentatively, D is TRBD2 (5 bases). Trimming stripped 2 bases from V and 2 bases from J, with 9 bases between. In germline, CDR1 is MDHEN, CDR2 SYDVKM. This CDR3 has 15 residues.

The V gene is TRBV24-1, the J gene TRBJ2-3; no clear D gene. The CDR3 contains 13 residues. Germline lookup yields CDR1 KGHDR and CDR2 SFDVKD. Trimming took 4 bases from V and 7 from J, leaving 11 bases between them. This CDR3 reads CATSESPVHTQYF. DNA of the CDR3: TGTGCCACCAGTGAATCGCCGGTACATACGCAGTATTTT.

V usage is TRBV6-5 and J usage is TRBJ1-1, with D unresolved. CDR1 is MNHEY and CDR2 is SVGAGI in the germline V gene. Trimming shortened V by 6 bases and J by 4 bases, and 12 bases separated the two germline ends. This CDR3 region has 13 residues. CDR3: CASSSDRGTEAFF. The CDR3 DNA is TGTGCCAGCAGCAGCGACCGGGGCACTGAAGCTTTCTTT.

The chain couples TRBV5-4 to TRBJ2-7, with 13 bases aligning to TRBD2. V trimming: 6 bases; J trimming: 3 bases; junction bases outside the gene matches: 15. The CDR3 loop spans 18 amino acids. CDR1 is SGHNT, CDR2 YYREEE, per germline (reference sequence). This chain's CDR3 is CASTLGGLAGTLDYEQYF. The CDR3 DNA sequence: TGTGCCAGCACCCTCGGGGGACTAGCGGGGACGTTGGACTACGAGCAGTACTTC.

The V call is TRBV6-6, the J call TRBJ2-2; a possible D gene is TRBD2 (5 bases). Per the germline V gene, CDR1 is MNHNY and CDR2 is SVGAGI (reference sequence). The CDR3 sequence is 16 residues long. The V end lost 4 bases, the J end lost 6 bases, and 18 bases lay between the germline ends. CDR3 residues: CASSSRISTEAGELFF. DNA for the CDR3: TGTGCCAGCAGTTCCAGAATTTCCACGGAGGCCGGGGAGCTGTTTTTT.

V gene TRBV4-1 combines with J gene TRBJ2-1; D is undetermined. Germline-derived CDR1 and CDR2 are MGHRA and YSYEKL. V was clipped by 0 bases and J by 9 bases, with 9 bases between them. The length of the CDR3 is 13 residues. This CDR3 is CASSQEGAGEQFF. CDR3 DNA sequence: TGCGCCAGCAGCCAAGAGGGCGCCGGTGAGCAGTTCTTC.

The genes are TRBV18 and TRBJ1-2; perhaps TRBD1 as D (5 bases). V was shortened by 3 bases and J by 4 bases, with 15 bases between the two germline ends. This CDR3 is built from 15 residues. CDR1 is KGHSH and CDR2 is LQKENI in the germline V gene. The CDR3 DNA sequence: TGTGCCAGCTCACCCGAGACGGACACGATCTATGGCTACACCTTC. Its translation is CASSPETDTIYGYTF.

CDR3 DNA: TGTGCCAGCGTGGGAGGCACTGAAGCTTTCTTT. Translation gives CASVGGTEAFF. The V gene is TRBV28, the J gene TRBJ1-1; D not certain. This CDR3 has 11 amino acids. V was cut by 8 bases and J by 4 bases, with 8 bases left in between. Germline V gene sequence: CDR1 MDHEN, CDR2 SYDVKM.

Only one count was recorded for this clone. This chain joins TRBV27 and TRBJ1-2; a weak D match, TRBD1 (5 bases). This CDR3 has 14 amino acids. Germline loops: CDR1 MNHEY, CDR2 SMNVEV (reference sequence). Trimming took off 6 bases at V and 4 bases at J, with 15 bases between the two ends. The CDR3 is CASRAIDRSYGYTF. DNA for the CDR3: TGTGCCAGCAGAGCAATTGACAGATCCTATGGCTACACCTTC.

This rearrangement joins TRBV28 to TRBJ2-5; 7 bases match TRBD1. The CDR3 totals 12 residues. Trimming at V came to 5 bases and at J to 9 bases, leaving 6 bases not matched to a gene. The germline V gene has CDR1 MDHEN and CDR2 SYDVKM. CDR3: CASSRQGWAQYF. CDR3 bases: TGTGCCAGCAGTCGACAGGGTTGGGCCCAGTACTTC. The full variable domain, its missing parts supplied by reference TRBV28 and TRBJ2-5, is DVKVTQSSRYLVKRTGEKVFLECVQDMDHENMFWYRQDPGLGLRLIYFSYDVKMKEKGDIPEGYSVSREKKERFSLILESASTNQTSMYLCASSRQGWAQYFGPGTRLLVL.

The rearrangement uses TRBV4-1 and TRBJ2-7; D unclear. This CDR3 comprises 13 residues. V lost 1 base and J 1 base, leaving 5 bases between the germline ends. Germline V gene sequence: CDR1 MGHRA, CDR2 YSYEKL. CDR3 DNA sequence: TGCGCCAGCAGCCAAGGAACATCCTACGAGCAGTACTTC. Protein sequence: CASSQGTSYEQYF.

The rearrangement links TRBV5-1 to TRBJ1-2; D may be TRBD1 (6 bases). CDR3 length: 16 amino acids. Trimming shortened V by 1 base and J by 6 bases, and 19 bases separated the two germline ends. Germline-derived CDR1 and CDR2 are SGHRS and YFSETQ. The CDR3 is CASSLSWAGVLNGYTF. Here the CDR3 DNA reads TGCGCCAGCAGCTTGTCATGGGCAGGGGTTTTAAATGGCTACACCTTC.

The chain has TRBV18 and TRBJ2-7; 8 bases match TRBD2. V trimming: 2 bases; J trimming: 3 bases; junction bases outside the gene matches: 3. The CDR3 loop spans 14 amino acids. Per the germline V gene, CDR1 is KGHSH and CDR2 is LQKENI. The CDR3 region is CASSPSGGGYEQYF. Here the CDR3 DNA reads TGTGCCAGCTCACCATCGGGAGGGGGCTACGAGCAGTACTTC.

This chain uses TRBV5-1 with TRBJ1-5; D may be TRBD1 (6 bases). CDR3 size: 15 residues. The germline V and J ends were trimmed by 4 bases and 4 bases, with 15 bases remaining between them. Germline values: CDR1 SGHRS, CDR2 YFSETQ. CDR3 region: CASSEGGSGNQPQHF. The DNA for the CDR3 is TGCGCCAGCAGCGAGGGGGGCAGTGGGAATCAGCCCCAGCATTTT.

This clone was seen just once. The chain is built from TRBV4-1 and TRBJ2-1; the match to TRBD2 covers 8 bases. Germline trimming cut 0 bases from V and 15 bases from J; bases unmatched to any gene: 4. This CDR3 has 12 residues. From germline, CDR1 is MGHRA and CDR2 YSYEKL. CDR3: CASSQDRGGLFF. The DNA for the CDR3 is TGCGCCAGCAGCCAAGATCGGGGGGGCCTGTTCTTC.

This chain connects TRBV6-4 to TRBJ2-3; possible D gene TRBD1, 5 bases. V was cut by 0 bases and J by 4 bases, with 8 bases left in between. The CDR3 runs 14 residues. Germline assignment: CDR1 MRHNA and CDR2 SNTAGT. The CDR3 sequence: CASSDSTEADTQYF. DNA for the CDR3: TGTGCCAGCAGTGACTCGACAGAGGCAGATACGCAGTATTTT.

The rearrangement uses TRBV7-9 and TRBJ2-1; the D gene is possibly TRBD1 (6 bases). The V end lost 6 bases, the J end lost 9 bases, and 12 bases lay between the germline ends. CDR1 and CDR2 from the germline V gene are SEHNR and FQNEAQ (reference sequence). This CDR3 has 12 residues. The CDR3 nucleotides are TGTGCCAGCAGGGGGGCCCGGTCTGAGCAGTTCTTC. As protein: CASRGARSEQFF.

The chain recombines TRBV11-2 with TRBJ1-4; a weak D match, TRBD1 (6 bases). The CDR3 has 14 residues. V was shortened by 6 bases and J by 2 bases, with 10 bases between the two germline ends. Germline CDR1 and CDR2: SGHAT and FQNNGV. The CDR3 loop is CASRLTGTNEKLFF. The CDR3 DNA follows: TGTGCCAGCAGGCTAACAGGGACTAATGAAAAACTGTTTTTT.

V and J are TRBV28 and TRBJ1-5; no reliable D call. The V gene's germline CDR1 is MDHEN and CDR2 SYDVKM. V lost 2 bases and J 0 bases, leaving 26 bases between the germline ends. This CDR3 spans 21 amino acids. This CDR3 is CASSLPGFPPLGLNSNQPQHF. The CDR3 nucleotides read TGTGCCAGCAGTTTACCGGGCTTCCCCCCCCTTGGACTCAATAGCAATCAGCCCCAGCATTTT. Complete variable domain (other parts from reference TRBV28 and TRBJ1-5): DVKVTQSSRYLVKRTGEKVFLECVQDMDHENMFWYRQDPGLGLRLIYFSYDVKMKEKGDIPEGYSVSREKKERFSLILESASTNQTSMYLCASSLPGFPPLGLNSNQPQHFGDGTRLSIL.

The count of this clone is one. The chain couples TRBV24-1 to TRBJ1-1; D is undetermined. The germline CDR1 and CDR2 sequences are KGHDR and SFDVKD. Trimming took 4 bases from V and 9 from J, leaving 23 bases between them. The CDR3 is made up of 16 amino acids. This CDR3 is CATSDPRATSGLKAFF. The CDR3 nucleotides read TGTGCCACCAGTGACCCCCGGGCGACTAGCGGGCTGAAAGCTTTCTTT.

DNA of the CDR3: TGTGCCAGCTCGGACAGGGGGCTTTGGGGAGAGACCCAGTACTTC. Protein: CASSDRGLWGETQYF. The gene calls are TRBV11-3 and TRBJ2-5; TRBD1 agrees at 11 bases. The CDR3 totals 15 residues. CDR1 SGHNT and CDR2 YENEEA come from the germline V gene. V lost 8 bases and J lost 4; bases outside the gene matches: 9. Complete variable domain (other parts from reference TRBV11-3 and TRBJ2-5): EAGVVQSPRYKIIEKKQPVAFWCNPISGHNTLYWYLQNLGQGPELLIRYENEEAVDDSQLPKDRFSAERLKGVDSTLKIQPAELGDSAVYLCASSDRGLWGETQYFGPGTRLLVL.

The rearrangement uses TRBV29-1 and TRBJ2-2; perhaps TRBD2 as D (6 bases). The CDR3 length is 13 residues. The V gene lost 3 bases and the J gene lost 4 bases, with 9 bases spanning the gap. Germline loops: CDR1 SQVTM, CDR2 ANQGSEA. CDR3 protein: CSVDRGGTGELFF. CDR3 nucleotides: TGCAGCGTTGATAGGGGAGGCACCGGGGAGCTGTTTTTT.

The chain links TRBV19 to TRBJ1-1; a possible D gene is TRBD1 (5 bases). The germline V gene has CDR1 LNHDA and CDR2 SQIVND (reference sequence). V was shortened by 4 bases and J by 4 bases, with 10 bases between the two germline ends. The CDR3 contains 13 residues. This CDR3 reads CASSTSGGTEAFF. The CDR3 DNA is TGTGCCAGTAGTACCTCGGGGGGCACTGAAGCTTTCTTT.